This TCR beta chain was captured in a study of blood T cell repertoires in COVID-19. CDR1 is SGHRS and CDR2 is YFSETQ in the germline V gene. V lost 4 bases and J lost 0, with 22 bases in between. The CDR3 sequence is 18 residues long. The assay was immunoSEQ multiplex PCR, and TCRdb's table has in-frame clones only and misses some. The sample includes about 100,000 clones, 80% to 90% of them seen just once. This sequence was found in a human donor in a cohort sampled during active COVID-19. Source material: peripheral blood. The chain carries TRBV5-1 and TRBJ1-1, with D unresolved. CDR3 amino acids: CASSGWEGSKRLNTEAFF. CDR3 in DNA: TGCGCCAGCAGCGGTTGGGAGGGTTCGAAACGCCTGAACACTGAAGCTTTCTTT.